Shown below are 9 T cell receptor beta chains from a single sample sequenced in a study of blood T cell repertoires in COVID-19. Assay: immunoSEQ multiplex PCR; the TCRdb copy retains only in-frame clones and omits some. This table has about 190,000 clones, more than 65% appearing once. The specimen sequenced was PBMCs or T cells enriched from blood (not recorded which). The receptors were sampled from a woman aged 45-65 years with acute COVID-19.

The chain uses TRBV28 and TRBJ1-1; weak D call: TRBD1 (5 bases). Between the trimmed V and J ends, which lost 2 bases and 4 bases, there was a span of 11 bases. The germline V gene has CDR1 MDHEN and CDR2 SYDVKM. The CDR3 runs 14 residues. CDR3 DNA sequence: TGTGCCAGCAGTTTAGGGATTAGGGGCACTGAAGCTTTCTTT. Translating it yields CASSLGIRGTEAFF.

The chain recombines TRBV12-3 or TRBV12-4 with TRBJ2-3; D might be TRBD2 (7 bases). V gave up 8 bases and J gave up 4 bases, with 13 bases separating them. The length of the CDR3 is 13 residues. The CDR3 bases are TGTGCCAGCGGATGGGGGGGCCCAGATACGCAGTATTTT. It is translated as CASGWGGPDTQYF.

This clone is a singleton in its sample. The J gene is TRBJ1-3, the V gene TRBV6-5, with D tentatively TRBD1 (5 bases). Germline V lookup: CDR1 MNHEY, CDR2 SVGAGI. V was cut by 8 bases and J by 9 bases, with 17 bases left in between. This CDR3 is built from 13 residues. DNA for the CDR3: TGTGCCAGCCTAACGGCGGGGGAGGGCACCATATATTTT. Amino acid sequence: CASLTAGEGTIYF.

The V call is TRBV11-3, the J call TRBJ2-5; perhaps TRBD2 as D (6 bases). This CDR3 spans 13 amino acids. From germline, CDR1 is SGHNT and CDR2 YENEEA. Trimming left V 6 bases short and J 3 bases short, with 11 bases between. CDR3 protein: CASSSTSKETQYF. DNA for the CDR3: TGTGCCAGCAGTTCGACTAGTAAAGAGACCCAGTACTTC.

The rearrangement uses TRBV4-3 and TRBJ1-5; D remains ambiguous. CDR3 length: 16 residues. Trimming pared 0 bases from V and 0 bases from J, leaving 9 bases between. Germline values: CDR1 LGHNA, CDR2 YSLEER. The DNA of the CDR3 is TGCGCCAGCAGCCAAGAATCAGGCCATAGCAATCAGCCCCAGCATTTT. Translating it yields CASSQESGHSNQPQHF.

The chain recombines TRBV6-2 or TRBV6-3 with TRBJ2-7; D unclear. Germline CDR1 MNHEY, CDR2 SVGEGT. The CDR3 length is 12 residues. Between the trimmed V and J ends, which lost 6 bases and 6 bases, there was a span of 12 bases. The CDR3 spells CASSRQASEQYV. The DNA for the CDR3 is TGTGCCAGCAGCCGTCAGGCCAGCGAGCAGTACGTC.

V usage is TRBV5-1 and J usage is TRBJ2-1; D is perhaps TRBD1 (5 bases). Trimming shortened V by 6 bases and J by 0 bases, and 10 bases separated the two germline ends. The CDR3 totals 14 residues. Germline-derived CDR1 and CDR2 are SGHRS and YFSETQ. The CDR3 nucleotides are TGCGCCAGCACCGGACATACCTCCTACAATGAGCAGTTCTTC. This encodes CASTGHTSYNEQFF.

The table lists this clone with a few counts. The rearrangement joins TRBV4-1 to TRBJ2-2; TRBD2 matches 11 bases. Trimming took 0 bases from V and 5 from J; bases not matched to a gene: 8. The CDR3 extends over 18 amino acids. Germline V gene sequence: CDR1 MGHRA, CDR2 YSYEKL. This chain's CDR3 is CASSQDSTSGGPTGELFF. The CDR3 bases are TGCGCCAGCAGCCAAGATTCCACTAGCGGGGGCCCTACCGGGGAGCTGTTTTTT.

The rearrangement joins TRBV6-2 or TRBV6-3 to TRBJ1-5; D not certain. The CDR3 has 11 residues. CDR1 MNHEY and CDR2 SVGEGT come from the germline V gene. V shed 5 bases and J shed 14 bases, with 13 bases lying between them. The DNA of the CDR3 is TGTGCCAGCAGTCCCTCAAGGGAGAAGCATTTT. Encoded protein: CASSPSREKHF.